This T cell receptor beta chain was recovered during a study of blood T cell repertoires in COVID-19. In the study overall: From the United States, Italy and Spain came samples of acute and convalescent COVID-19. PBMCs, B-cell-depleted T cells, or T cells provided the cDNA or gDNA that made up the material.

Germline V gene sequence: CDR1 LNHDA, CDR2 SQIVND (reference sequence). The CDR3 covers 13 residues. Between the trimmed V and J ends, which lost 5 bases and 1 base, there was a span of 9 bases. Study processing details: Reference gene primer amplification gave nucleated cell count estimates. The table came from immunoSEQ multiplex PCR; TCRdb's copy has only in-frame clones and leaves some out. Clonal size and the V and J genes are those of that table, whereas D and trimming came from the DNA. The table shows around 460,000 clones, with about 87% occurring only once. Comments on this clone: Other DNA sequences in the sample encode the same CDR3.

This receptor was identified in a man between 18 and 35 years old with COVID-19, enrolled during active disease. V and J are TRBV19 and TRBJ2-7, with D possibly matching TRBD2 (5 bases). The sample comprised peripheral blood. In nucleotides, the CDR3 is TGTGCCAGTAGTCCTGGACTTTCCTACGAGCAGTACTTC. Protein sequence: CASSPGLSYEQYF.